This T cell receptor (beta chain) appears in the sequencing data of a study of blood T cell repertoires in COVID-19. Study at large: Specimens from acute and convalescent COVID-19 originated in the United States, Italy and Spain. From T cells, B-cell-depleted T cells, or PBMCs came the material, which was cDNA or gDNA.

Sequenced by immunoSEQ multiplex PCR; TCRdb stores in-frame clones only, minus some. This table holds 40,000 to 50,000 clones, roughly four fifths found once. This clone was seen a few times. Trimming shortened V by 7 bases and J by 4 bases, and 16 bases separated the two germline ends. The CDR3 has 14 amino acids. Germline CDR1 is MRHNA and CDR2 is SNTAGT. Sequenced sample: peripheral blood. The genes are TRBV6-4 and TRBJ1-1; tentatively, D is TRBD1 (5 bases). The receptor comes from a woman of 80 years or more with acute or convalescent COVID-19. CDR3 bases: TGTGCCAGCACTATCAGCTGGGGGGGCACTGAAGCTTTCTTT. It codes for CASTISWGGTEAFF.